The subject of this entry is one TCR beta chain. The table lists this clonotype with a count of one. It lacks a known antigen. Base qualities are missing; no much larger clone stands one base away. These data originate in a study of T-cell reconstitution after alpha-beta-depleted transplantation in children (dated by TCRdb to the mid-2010s). A note on the overall study: Using TCR repertoire profiling, the study followed T-cell immune reconstitution in a quantitative way in children after TCRalphabeta/CD19-depleted allogeneic hematopoietic cell transplantation.

CDR1 LNHDA and CDR2 SQIVND were looked up in the germline V gene (reference sequence). The CDR3 spans 13 residues, from the cysteine through the phenylalanine. The sequence is cut down to CDR3 DNA, 39 bases in frame from base 1. V gives up 2 bases and J gives up 0 bases, and the segment between their germline ends measures 4 bases. The library was produced with PCR. Sequencing took place on an Illumina HiSeq 2500. To normalize quantification of the TCRbeta repertoire, the TCR libraries were built with molecular barcoding that relied on unique molecular identifiers. TCRdb redid the processing of the public reads, applying fastp at Q25 and MiXCR, and retained in-frame beta chains. Rows are unified per CDR3 protein, each entry keeping the most common DNA and genes. The sample has about 540,000 distinct CDR3 sequences on record, around 16% of them singletons. 3% to 4% of the sample is in the top ten clones.

The starting material was PBMCs from the stem cell graft donor, obtained from the stem cell graft. The clonotype comes from a human donor who donated a stem cell graft to a child with acute lymphoblastic leukemia. The sequence links TRBV19 to TRBJ1-1; the D gene is not confidently resolved. The bases are TGTGCCAGTAGTATACGGTTGAACACTGAAGCTTTCTTT. The translation is CASSIRLNTEAFF.